Presented here are 27 T cell receptor beta chains from one specimen sequenced in a study of cytomegalovirus exposure and HLA in healthy donors. In the PCR, 60 Vbeta and 13 Jbeta primers were used. The data were produced by immunoSEQ multiplex PCR, yet TCRdb's version contains in-frame clones alone and is incomplete. The data contain about 160,000 clones, 75% of them singletons. The sample was PBMCs. The receptors were gathered from a woman aged 50 to 60 in good health and CMV-seropositive.

The chain has TRBV5-1 and TRBJ1-1; maybe TRBD1 (5 bases). V dropped 0 bases and J dropped 3 bases, with 6 bases sitting between them. Germline lookup yields CDR1 SGHRS and CDR2 YFSETQ. The CDR3 runs 13 residues. In nucleotides, the CDR3 is TGCGCCAGCAGCTTGGGGGGGGACACTGAAGCTTTCTTT. Translated, it gives CASSLGGDTEAFF.

The V gene is TRBV29-1, the J gene TRBJ1-4, with 8 bases fitting TRBD1. Germline trimming cut 7 bases from V and 3 bases from J; bases unmatched to any gene: 4. Germline CDR1 is SQVTM and CDR2 is ANQGSEA. The CDR3 runs to 13 residues. Here the CDR3 reads CSAGQGSNEKLFF. As DNA, the CDR3 is TGCAGCGCCGGACAGGGCTCTAATGAAAAACTGTTTTTT.

V gene TRBV2 combines with J gene TRBJ1-1; D uncertain. V was cut by 1 base and J by 4 bases, with 10 bases left in between. This CDR3 region has 14 residues. The germline V gene encodes CDR1 SNHLY and CDR2 FYNNEI. CDR3 sequence reads: CASSEGAVRTEAFF. DNA for the CDR3: TGTGCCAGCAGTGAAGGTGCAGTACGCACTGAAGCTTTCTTT.

This clone was observed a few times. The chain couples TRBV7-8 to TRBJ1-2; a possible D gene is TRBD1 (5 bases). V dropped 2 bases and J dropped 0 bases, with 16 bases sitting between them. The CDR3 is 17 residues long. Per the germline V gene, CDR1 is SGHVS and CDR2 is FQNEAQ. CDR3 nucleotides: TGTGCCAGCAGCTTAAGAATTGGGGGGAGATCTAACTATGGCTACACCTTC. It is translated as CASSLRIGGRSNYGYTF.

The J gene is TRBJ1-1, the V gene TRBV6-6; no reliable D call. The germline V gene encodes CDR1 MNHNY and CDR2 SVGAGI (reference sequence). V shed 5 bases and J shed 1 base, with 8 bases lying between them. This CDR3 contains 13 residues. The CDR3 spells CASSPRGNTEAFF. The CDR3 DNA reads TGTGCCAGCAGTCCGAGAGGGAACACTGAAGCTTTCTTT.

The rearrangement uses TRBV5-1 and TRBJ1-2; D uncertain. The CDR3 contains 12 residues. Germline CDR1 reads SGHRS; CDR2 reads YFSETQ. Trimming took off 1 base at V and 7 bases at J, with 8 bases between the two ends. CDR3 in amino acids: CASSLRGSGYTF. CDR3 DNA: TGCGCCAGCAGCTTGCGAGGGAGTGGCTACACCTTC.

This clone is a singleton in its sample. The gene calls are TRBV7-9 and TRBJ2-7; the match to TRBD2 covers 7 bases. Trimming at V came to 3 bases and at J to 5 bases, leaving 4 bases not matched to a gene. This CDR3 region has 13 residues. Germline V gives CDR1 SEHNR, CDR2 FQNEAQ (reference sequence). CDR3 protein: CASSLGGKDEQYF. CDR3 coding DNA: TGTGCCAGCAGCTTGGGAGGGAAGGACGAGCAGTACTTC.

The chain employs TRBV5-6 and TRBJ2-7, with TRBD2 matching 9 bases. Germline V lookup: CDR1 SGHDT, CDR2 YYEEEE. The CDR3 is 13 amino acids. V shed 2 bases, J shed 6 bases, and the junction held 3 bases outside the gene matches. The CDR3 region is CASSFSGGVEQYF. The CDR3 bases are TGTGCCAGCAGCTTTAGCGGGGGAGTCGAGCAGTACTTC.

The rearrangement uses TRBV4-1 and TRBJ2-1; TRBD2 agrees at 11 bases. Germline CDR1 MGHRA, CDR2 YSYEKL. V was pared by 4 bases and J by 6 bases, with 5 bases of the junction left unmatched. The CDR3 length is 15 residues. CDR3 sequence: CASSPPGLAANEQFF. CDR3 coding DNA: TGCGCCAGCAGCCCTCCGGGACTAGCGGCCAATGAGCAGTTCTTC.

The CDR3 sequence: CASSSSTVTNTGELFF. CDR3 coding DNA: TGTGCCAGCAGCTCATCGACAGTAACGAACACCGGGGAGCTGTTTTTT. The chain carries TRBV7-7 and TRBJ2-2, with D possibly TRBD1 on 5 matching bases. With 4 bases removed from V and 0 bases from J, the gap between germline ends came to 12 bases. Germline V gene sequence: CDR1 SSHAT, CDR2 FNYEAQ (reference sequence). The CDR3 sequence is 16 residues long.

The chain uses TRBV7-2 and TRBJ1-5, with a tentative D call TRBD1 (5 bases). This CDR3 has 15 residues. V was cut by 0 bases and J by 3 bases, with 9 bases left in between. The germline V gene has CDR1 SGHTA and CDR2 FQGNSA. CDR3 nucleotide sequence: TGTGCCAGCAGCTTAGCGGCAGGGTTCAATCAGCCCCAGCATTTT. Its protein is CASSLAAGFNQPQHF.

This clone has just a few counts. The chain combines TRBV5-4 with TRBJ1-1; TRBD1 aligns across 7 bases. The V and J ends lost 4 bases and 1 base, in that order; junction bases with no gene match: 7. Germline V lookup: CDR1 SGHNT, CDR2 YYREEE (reference sequence). The CDR3 runs to 15 residues. DNA of the CDR3: TGTGCCAGCAGCCCGGTTGACAGGGAGAACACTGAAGCTTTCTTT. It encodes CASSPVDRENTEAFF.

With respect to this clone: This sample also contains other DNA sequences that code for the same CDR3. This sequence joins TRBV18 and TRBJ1-2; 10 bases map to TRBD1. V gave up 3 bases and J gave up 5 bases; unmatched junction bases: 0. The CDR3 is made up of 13 amino acids. Germline V CDR1 and CDR2: KGHSH, LQKENI. The CDR3 here is CASSPDRGYGYTF. CDR3 nucleotides: TGTGCCAGCTCACCGGACAGGGGGTATGGCTACACCTTC.

The CDR3 sequence is CASRLAGGDYNEQFF. The DNA for the CDR3 is TGTGCCAGCAGGCTAGCGGGGGGCGACTACAATGAGCAGTTCTTC. V and J are TRBV7-8 and TRBJ2-1; TRBD2 aligns across 11 bases. This CDR3 is built from 15 residues. J gave up 3 bases and V 6 bases, and 4 bases lay outside the gene matches. Germline CDR1 and CDR2: SGHVS and FQNEAQ.

This chain connects TRBV7-2 to TRBJ2-6; D not resolved. The CDR3 has 13 amino acids. Deletions cut 6 bases from V and 1 base from J, with 4 bases between. CDR1 and CDR2 (germline): SGHTA, FQGNSA. CDR3 amino acids: CASSSSGANVLTF. CDR3 nucleotides: TGTGCCAGCAGTAGTTCTGGGGCCAACGTCCTGACTTTC. Full variable domain (rest looked up from reference TRBV7-2 and TRBJ2-6): GAGVSQSPSNKVTEKGKDVELRCDPISGHTALYWYRQSLGQGLEFLIYFQGNSAPDKSGLPSDRFSAERTGGSVSTLTIQRTQQEDSAVYLCASSSSGANVLTFGAGSRLTVL.

This chain joins TRBV5-1 and TRBJ2-5; TRBD2 matches 8 bases. The CDR3 has 15 amino acids. CDR1 is SGHRS, CDR2 YFSETQ, per germline. Trimming at V came to 4 bases and at J to 7 bases, leaving 12 bases not matched to a gene. CDR3 amino acids: CASSQTTGLAGTQYF. CDR3 DNA sequence: TGCGCCAGCAGCCAAACTACTGGACTAGCAGGGACCCAGTACTTC.

V usage is TRBV4-1 and J usage is TRBJ1-1, with a possible D match to TRBD1 (6 bases). The CDR3 spans 14 residues. Germline V gives CDR1 MGHRA, CDR2 YSYEKL. V lost 10 bases and J 3 bases, leaving 18 bases between the germline ends. The CDR3 protein is CATTGLGAYTEAFF. The CDR3, as DNA: TGCGCCACCACGGGCTTGGGGGCTTACACTGAAGCTTTCTTT.

The rearrangement links TRBV9 to TRBJ1-2; maybe TRBD1 (6 bases). This CDR3 has 16 residues. V shed 0 bases and J shed 8 bases, with 20 bases lying between them. From germline, CDR1 is SGDLS and CDR2 YYNGEE. CDR3 protein: CASSVAGAYSSRGYTF. In DNA, the CDR3 is TGTGCCAGCAGCGTAGCAGGGGCGTATAGTTCGCGGGGCTACACCTTC.

J is TRBJ2-7 and V is TRBV2; D gene ambiguous. The CDR3 length is 13 residues. The germline CDR1 and CDR2 sequences are SNHLY and FYNNEI. Trimming took off 5 bases at V and 5 bases at J, with 13 bases between the two ends. CDR3 region: CASSPGFLNEQYF. In DNA, the CDR3 is TGTGCCAGCAGTCCAGGTTTTCTAAACGAGCAGTACTTC.

This chain uses TRBV29-1 with TRBJ1-2; a weak D match, TRBD1 (5 bases). The CDR3 consists of 13 residues. Trimming removed 7 bases from V and 4 bases from J, with 16 bases in between. CDR1 is SQVTM and CDR2 is ANQGSEA in the germline V gene. The CDR3 coding sequence is TGCAGCGCTTGGGGCCTAAACGTCTATGGCTACACCTTC. This translates into CSAWGLNVYGYTF.

The rearrangement uses TRBV6-6 and TRBJ1-2, with no clear D. CDR3 size: 12 residues. Deletions cut 5 bases from V and 2 bases from J, with 6 bases between. Per germline, CDR1 MNHNY and CDR2 SVGAGI (reference sequence). This chain's CDR3 is CASSPPNYGYTF. For the CDR3, the DNA is TGTGCCAGCAGTCCCCCGAACTATGGCTACACCTTC.

The V and J genes are TRBV30 and TRBJ1-6; D ambiguous. The CDR3 is 16 amino acids. Germline lookup yields CDR1 GTSNPN and CDR2 SVGIG (reference sequence). Trimming took 6 bases from V and 6 from J, leaving 21 bases between them. CDR3 sequence reads: CACPRSRSFVNSPLHF. CDR3 DNA sequence: TGTGCCTGCCCCCGGAGTAGGTCTTTCGTTAATTCACCCCTCCACTTT.

The chain has TRBV9 and TRBJ2-3; 16 nucleotides line up with TRBD2. This CDR3 contains 18 residues. Germline trimming cut 3 bases from V and 2 bases from J; bases unmatched to any gene: 6. Per germline, CDR1 SGDLS and CDR2 YYNGEE. CDR3 protein: CASSAGTSGGGYTDTQYF. CDR3 bases: TGTGCCAGCAGCGCCGGGACTAGCGGGGGGGGTTACACAGATACGCAGTATTTT.

This clone was observed a handful of times. This chain links TRBV5-5 with TRBJ1-3; no definite D call. Germline CDR1 and CDR2: SGHKS and YYEKEE (reference sequence). CDR3 length equals 16 residues. V gave up 4 bases and J gave up 1 base, with 15 bases separating them. The DNA of the CDR3 is TGTGCCAGCAGCGTGTACAGCCTCCGTTCTGGAAACACCATATATTTT. It specifies CASSVYSLRSGNTIYF.

There are a few counts of this clone. The chain has TRBV7-2 and TRBJ2-7, with D possibly TRBD1 on 5 matching bases. Germline assignment: CDR1 SGHTA and CDR2 FQGNSA. The CDR3 is made up of 12 amino acids. Trimming cost V 1 base and J 6 bases, with 7 bases left between them. CDR3 coding DNA: TGTGCCAGCAGCTTAGGTAGGGGCGAGCAGTACTTC. It specifies CASSLGRGEQYF.

CDR3 amino acids: CASSPPGQGLAEAFF. DNA for the CDR3: TGTGCCAGCAGCCCCCCGGGACAGGGGTTGGCTGAAGCTTTCTTT. The chain recombines TRBV7-9 with TRBJ1-1, with 10 bases aligning to TRBD1. The germline V gene encodes CDR1 SEHNR and CDR2 FQNEAQ (reference sequence). The V gene end was trimmed by 5 bases and the J gene end by 6 bases; junction bases not matched to a gene: 9. This CDR3 spans 15 amino acids.

This clone was recorded once. The chain links TRBV7-9 to TRBJ2-7; D may be TRBD1 (6 bases). Germline CDR1 SEHNR, CDR2 FQNEAQ (reference sequence). The CDR3 is made up of 16 amino acids. The V and J ends lost 1 base and 2 bases respectively, with 15 bases between them. The CDR3 bases are TGTGCCAGCAGCTTAGTTTTTGACAGGTCGCCCTACGAGCAGTACTTC. Its translation is CASSLVFDRSPYEQYF. Combining the CDR3 with reference TRBV7-9 and TRBJ2-7 gives the whole variable domain DTGVSQNPRHKITKRGQNVTFRCDPISEHNRLYWYRQTLGQGPEFLTYFQNEAQLEKSRLLSDRFSAERPKGSFSTLEIQRTEQGDSAMYLCASSLVFDRSPYEQYFGPGTRLTVT.